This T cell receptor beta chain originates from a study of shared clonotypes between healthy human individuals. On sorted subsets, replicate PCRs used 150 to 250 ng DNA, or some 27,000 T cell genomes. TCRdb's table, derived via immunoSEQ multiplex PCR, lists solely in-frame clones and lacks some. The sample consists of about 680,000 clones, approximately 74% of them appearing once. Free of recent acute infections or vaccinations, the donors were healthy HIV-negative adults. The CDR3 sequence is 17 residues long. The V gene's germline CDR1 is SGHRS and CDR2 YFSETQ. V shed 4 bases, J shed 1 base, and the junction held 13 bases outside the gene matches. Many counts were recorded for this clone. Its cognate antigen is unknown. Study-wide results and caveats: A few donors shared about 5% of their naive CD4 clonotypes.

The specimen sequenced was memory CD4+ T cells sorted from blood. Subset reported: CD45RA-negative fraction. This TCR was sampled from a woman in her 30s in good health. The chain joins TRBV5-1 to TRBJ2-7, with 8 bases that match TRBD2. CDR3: CASSPDVAGYGSYEQYF. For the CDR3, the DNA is TGCGCCAGCAGCCCTGATGTAGCGGGATACGGGTCCTACGAGCAGTACTTC.